The 17 T cell receptor beta chains in this list originate from one sample, sequenced in a study of cytomegalovirus exposure and HLA in healthy donors. Profiled with immunoSEQ multiplex PCR; TCRdb holds only in-frame clones, not every one. The sample yields 200,000 to 250,000 clones, approximately 88% seen once. Sequencing used PBMCs. All receptors derive from a woman aged 25 to 39 in good health and CMV-seropositive.

This clone turned up a few times. This rearrangement joins TRBV12-5 to TRBJ1-1; maybe TRBD1 (5 bases). This CDR3 is 14 amino acids long. Germline lookup yields CDR1 LGHNT and CDR2 FRNRAP. Deletions cut 2 bases from V and 3 bases from J, with 10 bases between. The CDR3 coding sequence is TGTGCTAGTGGTTTGCTTACAGGCCACACTGAAGCTTTCTTT. Translating it yields CASGLLTGHTEAFF.

The rearrangement uses TRBV6-5 and TRBJ1-2; weak D call: TRBD1 (5 bases). Germline values: CDR1 MNHEY, CDR2 SVGAGI. Trimming cost V 2 bases and J 0 bases, with 13 bases left between them. The CDR3 extends over 16 amino acids. Here the CDR3 reads CASSYGPRAANYGYTF. CDR3 nucleotides: TGTGCCAGCAGTTACGGTCCCAGGGCCGCTAACTATGGCTACACCTTC.

The chain has TRBV30 and TRBJ1-1; D is uncertain. The germline CDR1 and CDR2 sequences are GTSNPN and SVGIG (reference sequence). Deletions cut 1 base from V and 5 bases from J, with 11 bases between. CDR3 length: 13 amino acids. CDR3 DNA: TGTGCCTGGAGTGGACCGGTGGGGACTGAAGCTTTCTTT. Translation: CAWSGPVGTEAFF.

The chain joins TRBV5-4 to TRBJ2-1; a weak D match, TRBD2 (6 bases). Per the germline V gene, CDR1 is SGHNT and CDR2 is YYREEE (reference sequence). Trimming took 0 bases from V and 12 from J, leaving 19 bases between them. The CDR3 loop spans 15 amino acids. CDR3 residues: CASSLGGRPLRGQFF. CDR3 coding DNA: TGTGCCAGCAGCTTGGGGGGGAGGCCCCTCCGAGGGCAGTTCTTC.

The genes are TRBV6-5 and TRBJ2-3, with D hard to call. The CDR3 runs 13 residues. Trimming cost V 5 bases and J 0 bases, with 6 bases left between them. Germline-derived CDR1 and CDR2 are MNHEY and SVGAGI. CDR3 sequence reads: CASSNPSTDTQYF. The CDR3 DNA sequence: TGTGCCAGCAGTAACCCTAGCACAGATACGCAGTATTTT.

This chain links TRBV7-3 with TRBJ2-4, with a tentative D call TRBD1 (5 bases). Trimming pared 2 bases from V and 8 bases from J, leaving 10 bases between. Germline V gene data show CDR1 as SGHTA and CDR2 as FQGTGA. There are 13 residues in the CDR3. CDR3: CASSLQGGDIQYF. CDR3 sequence (DNA): TGTGCCAGCAGCTTACAGGGTGGGGACATTCAGTACTTC.

The rearrangement joins TRBV27 to TRBJ1-1; 11 bases agree with TRBD1. The CDR3 is 16 amino acids. Germline V gives CDR1 MNHEY, CDR2 SMNVEV (reference sequence). J lost 6 bases, V lost 0 bases, and 6 bases had no gene match. DNA for the CDR3: TGTGCCAGCAGTTTATCGATTTGGGACAGGGGGTCTGAAGCTTTCTTT. It yields the protein CASSLSIWDRGSEAFF.

This rearrangement joins TRBV28 to TRBJ1-2; a possible D gene is TRBD1 (6 bases). Per the germline V gene, CDR1 is MDHEN and CDR2 is SYDVKM. The ends were cut back, 7 bases at V and 4 bases at J, with 16 bases in the middle. This CDR3 contains 14 residues. CDR3 in DNA: TGTGCCAGCAACCTATCACAGGGCCCCTATGGCTACACCTTC. It codes for CASNLSQGPYGYTF.

The J gene is TRBJ2-1, the V gene TRBV30, with 16 bases that match TRBD2. The CDR3 consists of 18 residues. J gave up 7 bases and V 7 bases, and 16 bases lay outside the gene matches. The germline CDR1 and CDR2 sequences are GTSNPN and SVGIG (reference sequence). CDR3 DNA: TGTGCCTTATCCGGGACTAGCGGGAGGGCCCTATTTCTGAATGAGCAGTTCTTC. Translated, it gives CALSGTSGRALFLNEQFF.

In DNA form, the CDR3 reads TGTGCCAGCAGCTTAGTCGCAGGGTACTACCACGAGCAGTACTTC. Translation: CASSLVAGYYHEQYF. The chain has TRBV7-8 and TRBJ2-7, with a weak D call TRBD1 (5 bases). CDR1 is SGHVS and CDR2 is FQNEAQ in the germline V gene. This CDR3 contains 15 residues. V shed 1 base and J shed 5 bases, with 15 bases lying between them.

V and J are TRBV7-9 and TRBJ1-2; TRBD1 aligns across 7 bases. J gave up 8 bases and V 1 base, and 16 bases lay outside the gene matches. Germline V gene lookup returns CDR1 SEHNR and CDR2 FQNEAQ (reference sequence). This CDR3 has 17 residues. This chain's CDR3 is CASSLDGRTGGEVGYTF. As DNA, the CDR3 is TGTGCCAGCAGCTTAGATGGCCGGACAGGCGGCGAGGTGGGCTACACCTTC.

The V call is TRBV5-1, the J call TRBJ1-1; D is perhaps TRBD1 (5 bases). Germline CDR1 is SGHRS and CDR2 is YFSETQ. CDR3 length: 12 residues. Between the trimmed V and J ends, which lost 0 bases and 12 bases, there was a span of 12 bases. This CDR3 is CASSLGGHETFF. CDR3 DNA: TGCGCCAGCAGCTTGGGAGGACACGAGACTTTCTTT. The complete variable domain, with remaining parts taken from reference TRBV5-1 and TRBJ1-1, reads KAGVTQTPRYLIKTRGQQVTLSCSPISGHRSVSWYQQTPGQGLQFLFEYFSETQRNKGNFPGRFSGRQFSNSRSEMNVSTLELGDSALYLCASSLGGHETFFGQGTRLTVV.

The V gene is TRBV6-6, the J gene TRBJ1-5; 7 bases are a match to TRBD1. The CDR3 is 14 residues long. V lost 2 bases to trimming and J lost 5 bases; unmatched junction nucleotides: 3. Germline V lookup: CDR1 MNHNY, CDR2 SVGAGI (reference sequence). The CDR3 DNA sequence: TGTGCCAGCAGTTACGGTCAGGGGGATCAGCCCCAGCATTTT. This codes for CASSYGQGDQPQHF.

The V and J genes are TRBV5-1 and TRBJ1-3; D gene ambiguous. Germline CDR1 SGHRS, CDR2 YFSETQ. This CDR3 has 16 amino acids. Deletions cut 3 bases from V and 1 base from J, with 14 bases between. The CDR3 sequence is CASSSELVKSGNTIYF. The CDR3 region has the DNA TGCGCCAGCAGCTCCGAGCTAGTGAAGTCTGGAAACACCATATATTTT.

This clone appeared a few times. The V gene is TRBV2, the J gene TRBJ1-2; no clear D gene. This CDR3 comprises 13 residues. Germline loops: CDR1 SNHLY, CDR2 FYNNEI. Trimming stripped 5 bases from V and 0 bases from J, with 7 bases between. CDR3 in DNA: TGTGCCAGCAGTACGGATACTAACTATGGCTACACCTTC. The encoded protein is CASSTDTNYGYTF.

The genes are TRBV4-1 and TRBJ2-1, with 7 bases that match TRBD1. V was pared by 3 bases and J by 0 bases, with 8 bases of the junction left unmatched. Germline loops: CDR1 MGHRA, CDR2 YSYEKL. CDR3 length equals 17 residues. In nucleotides, the CDR3 is TGCGCCAGCAGCCACGAAGTTCGGGACAGCTCCTACAATGAGCAGTTCTTC. This translates into CASSHEVRDSSYNEQFF.

The V call is TRBV19, the J call TRBJ1-1, with a tentative D call TRBD1 (5 bases). Trimming stripped 4 bases from V and 7 bases from J, with 13 bases between. CDR3 length equals 13 residues. The germline gives CDR1 LNHDA, CDR2 SQIVND (reference sequence). The CDR3 loop reads CASSTRGAFEAFF. In DNA, the CDR3 is TGTGCCAGTAGTACGCGGGGCGCGTTTGAAGCTTTCTTT.